The following is a T cell receptor beta chain sequence with its context. The data were produced by immunoSEQ multiplex PCR, yet TCRdb's version contains in-frame clones alone and is incomplete. The sample records around 200,000 clones, about 86% being singletons. This entry comes from a study of blood T cell repertoires in COVID-19. CDR1 SGDLS and CDR2 YYNGEE come from the germline V gene. The germline V and J ends were trimmed by 0 bases and 0 bases, with 9 bases remaining between them. The CDR3 has 15 residues. Source material: peripheral blood. This clonotype originated in a man aged 50-60 years with active or convalescent COVID-19. The rearrangement uses TRBV9 and TRBJ1-2; tentative D call: TRBD1 (6 bases). The CDR3 region is CASSVEEGANYGYTF. The CDR3 bases are TGTGCCAGCAGCGTAGAAGAGGGGGCTAACTATGGCTACACCTTC.